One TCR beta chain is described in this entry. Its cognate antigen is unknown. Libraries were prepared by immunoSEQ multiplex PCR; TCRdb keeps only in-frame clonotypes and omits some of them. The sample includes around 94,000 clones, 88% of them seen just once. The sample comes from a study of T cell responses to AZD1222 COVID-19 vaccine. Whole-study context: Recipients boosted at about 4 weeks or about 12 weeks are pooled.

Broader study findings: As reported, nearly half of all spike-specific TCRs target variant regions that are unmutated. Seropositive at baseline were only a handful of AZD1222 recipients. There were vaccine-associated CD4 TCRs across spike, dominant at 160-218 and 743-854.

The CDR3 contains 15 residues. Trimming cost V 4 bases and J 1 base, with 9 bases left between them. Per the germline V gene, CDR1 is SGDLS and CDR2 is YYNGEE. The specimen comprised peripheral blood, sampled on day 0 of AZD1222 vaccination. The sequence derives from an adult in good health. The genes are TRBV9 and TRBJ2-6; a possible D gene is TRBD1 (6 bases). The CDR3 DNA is TGTGCCAGCAGCCTGACAGGATCTGGGGCCAACGTCCTGACTTTC. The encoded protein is CASSLTGSGANVLTF.